This is a list of T cell receptor beta chains from one sample in a study of blood T cells in healthy people across ages. TCRdb re-called the 5' RACE reads with MiXCR, one entry per CDR3 protein. The data hold over 1.5 million distinct CDR3 sequences, with roughly 52% observed a single time. Sequenced: blood. These receptors were obtained from a middle-aged woman in good health. Both conserved end residues are part of each CDR3.

j_call	v_call	cdr3_aa
TRBJ2-1	TRBV7-2	CASSPLGRVEETQFF
.	TRBV29-1	CSVPVDGTYEQYF
TRBJ2-2	TRBV29-1	CSVARNTGELFF
TRBJ1-6	TRBV11-2	CASSFDRGSVLSPLHF
TRBJ2-3	TRBV6-5	CASTGLGNTDTQYF
TRBJ1-5	TRBV10-3	CASSAQGDQPQHF
TRBJ1-3	TRBV3-1	CASSQGVAGNTIYF
TRBJ2-3	TRBV7-2	CASSYTVQPSTDTQYF
TRBJ2-4	TRBV6-6	CASSSRQGDLAKNIQYF
TRBJ2-3	TRBV20-1	CSALPGGSTDTQYF
TRBJ2-7	TRBV5-1	CASSLGLAGFSYEQYF
TRBJ2-5	TRBV7-6	CASRLSALGGRQETQYF
TRBJ1-2	TRBV7-8	CASSLAGPDGYTF
TRBJ2-1	TRBV20-1	CSASGDSGGQDEQFF
TRBJ2-7	TRBV7-9	CASSAAPYEQYF
.	TRBV12-3/TRBV12-4	CASSLNSGLNIQYF
TRBJ2-3	TRBV20-1	CSARPLTDTQYF
TRBJ2-7	TRBV4-1	CASSQEEIGAPYEQYF
TRBJ1-1	TRBV20-1	CSARDLPGQATEAFF
TRBJ2-6	TRBV4-3	CASSQPGTLVLTF
TRBJ2-6	TRBV6-5	CASSWDPPGANVLTF
TRBJ2-3	TRBV6-5	CATTPGGADTQYF
.	TRBV5-1	CASSLEAPGQGYEQYF
TRBJ2-4	TRBV3-1	CASSQTGRSKNIQYF
TRBJ2-7	TRBV7-2	CASSLVFTSEQYF
TRBJ2-1	TRBV28	CASSLNPPTVYNEQFF
TRBJ2-4	TRBV18	CASSEAGTPQRVLKFQYF
TRBJ2-5	TRBV4-1	CASSQGLAISQETQYF
TRBJ1-4	TRBV12-3/TRBV12-4	CASRGAVTTNEKLFF
TRBJ2-1	TRBV9	CASSAPQRGGNEQFF
TRBJ1-5	TRBV24-1	CATSSWAGGGESNQPQHF
TRBJ2-1	TRBV24-1	CATKTAGGLNEQFF
TRBJ1-2	TRBV28	CASSLVSYYGYTF
TRBJ2-7	TRBV14	CASSQDPGQGVYEQYF
TRBJ1-6	TRBV6-5	CASKGQTYNSPLHF
TRBJ2-7	TRBV20-1	CSAQGLAGAYEQYF
TRBJ1-4	TRBV15	CATSRDRGFREGKLFF
TRBJ2-7	TRBV7-2	CASSLEYGSYEQYF
TRBJ2-4	TRBV20-1	CSARGAGGGIQYF
TRBJ2-1	TRBV20-1	CSASLYGPGEQFF
TRBJ2-3	TRBV11-3	CASSPRQGLGTDTQYF
TRBJ2-5	TRBV5-1	CASSLVADAIETQYF
TRBJ2-7	TRBV29-1	CSVVPGQGYEQYF
TRBJ2-1	TRBV7-2	CASRLRWVGNEQFF
TRBJ2-7	TRBV7-9	CASSGTGGTYEQYF
TRBJ2-4	TRBV20-1	CSAMSGIQYF